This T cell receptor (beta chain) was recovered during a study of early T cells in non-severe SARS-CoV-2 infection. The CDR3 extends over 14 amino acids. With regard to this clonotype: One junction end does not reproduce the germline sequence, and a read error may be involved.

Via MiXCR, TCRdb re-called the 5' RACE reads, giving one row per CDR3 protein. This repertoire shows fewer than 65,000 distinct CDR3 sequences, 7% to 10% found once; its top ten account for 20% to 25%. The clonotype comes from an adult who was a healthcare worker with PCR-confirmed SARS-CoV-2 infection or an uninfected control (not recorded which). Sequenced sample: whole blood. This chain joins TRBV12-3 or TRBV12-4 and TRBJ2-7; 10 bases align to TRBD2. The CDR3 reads CASSLAGLAGDSRF. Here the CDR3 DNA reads TGTGCCAGCAGTTTAGCGGGGCTAGCGGGGGACAGTAGGTTC.